A single sample gave rise to the 20 T cell receptor beta chains below, sequenced in a study of shared clonotypes between healthy human individuals. Terminally differentiated effector memory CD45RA+ cells were excluded from the naive CD8 cells, which were CD45RO-negative and positively selected for CCR7. The data were produced by immunoSEQ multiplex PCR, yet TCRdb's version contains in-frame clones alone and is incomplete. The sample consists of about 1.9 million clones, 90% to 95% of them appearing once. Input material: naive CD8+ T cells from PBMCs. These receptors all stem from a man aged 18 to 29 in good health. Some clones in this sample may be carry-over from other donors' samples.

This chain uses TRBV2 with TRBJ2-5; D ambiguous. V lost 7 bases to trimming and J lost 5 bases, with 2 bases between them. The germline CDR1 and CDR2 sequences are SNHLY and FYNNEI. CDR3 size: 9 residues. CDR3 nucleotide sequence: TGTGCCAGCACGGAGACCCAGTACTTC. Amino acids: CASTETQYF.

This chain connects TRBV28 to TRBJ1-5; D is unclear. CDR1 and CDR2 (germline): MDHEN, SYDVKM. The CDR3 spans 14 residues. The ends were cut back, 6 bases at V and 1 base at J, with 10 bases in the middle. The DNA of the CDR3 is TGTGCCAGCAGGCCAGCGGGGAGCAATCAGCCCCAGCATTTT. Its protein is CASRPAGSNQPQHF.

This chain uses TRBV10-3 with TRBJ2-3, with D perhaps matching TRBD2 (5 bases). V lost 2 bases, J lost 8 bases, and 20 bases lay in between. The CDR3 extends over 16 amino acids. Germline values: CDR1 ENHRY, CDR2 SYGVKD. CDR3 coding DNA: TGTGCCATCAGTGAGGCCCTAGCATCTCGACCGGGTACGCAGTATTTT. It yields the protein CAISEALASRPGTQYF.

The chain employs TRBV4-1 and TRBJ2-3; TRBD2 matches 7 bases. The CDR3 extends over 14 amino acids. The germline V gene has CDR1 MGHRA and CDR2 YSYEKL. The V and J ends lost 4 bases and 3 bases, in that order; junction bases with no gene match: 4. This chain's CDR3 is CASSRAGWTDTQYF. The DNA of the CDR3 is TGCGCCAGCAGCCGAGCGGGATGGACAGATACGCAGTATTTT.

This clone appeared a few times. This chain connects TRBV10-3 to TRBJ1-5, with D hard to call. The germline gives CDR1 ENHRY, CDR2 SYGVKD. The CDR3 is made up of 13 amino acids. The ends were cut back, 4 bases at V and 6 bases at J, with 10 bases in the middle. In DNA form, the CDR3 reads TGTGCCATCAGTGTAGCGGGAGGTCAGCCCCAGCATTTT. It codes for CAISVAGGQPQHF.

This chain connects TRBV6-5 to TRBJ1-1; 7 bases match TRBD1. Germline V gene lookup returns CDR1 MNHEY and CDR2 SVGAGI. The CDR3 consists of 14 residues. Germline trimming cut 0 bases from V and 7 bases from J; bases unmatched to any gene: 5. The CDR3 DNA reads as TGTGCCAGCAGTTACTCACGGAGGGGGCTTGAAGCTTTCTTT. This codes for CASSYSRRGLEAFF.

Concerning this clone: One end of the junction fails to match germline, which may point to a read error. V gene TRBV30 combines with J gene TRBJ2-7, with D perhaps matching TRBD1 (6 bases). Germline V gene lookup returns CDR1 GTSNPN and CDR2 SVGIG (reference sequence). CDR3 length equals 13 residues. CDR3 protein: CAWSVGGRYGQYF. The DNA for the CDR3 is TGTGCCTGGAGTGTAGGGGGAAGATACGGGCAGTACTTC.

The rearrangement joins TRBV4-1 to TRBJ1-1; D is possibly TRBD1 (5 bases). CDR3 length equals 14 residues. Trimming removed 3 bases at V and 6 bases at J, with 14 bases between. The germline V gene encodes CDR1 MGHRA and CDR2 YSYEKL. In DNA, the CDR3 is TGCGCCAGCAGCCAGGACAATCGGGTCGCTGAAGCTTTCTTT. As protein: CASSQDNRVAEAFF.

This clone was observed a single time. J is TRBJ1-2 and V is TRBV9; 9 bases map to TRBD1. V trimming: 4 bases; J trimming: 3 bases; junction bases outside the gene matches: 7. The CDR3 contains 15 residues. Per germline, CDR1 SGDLS and CDR2 YYNGEE. CDR3 DNA sequence: TGTGCCAGCAGCACCGGGACAGGGTATGACTATGGCTACACCTTC. Translating it yields CASSTGTGYDYGYTF.

The table lists this clone with a count of one. Other DNA sequences in this sample translate to the same CDR3. J is TRBJ2-1 and V is TRBV9; 8 bases agree with TRBD2. Per germline, CDR1 SGDLS and CDR2 YYNGEE. Losses at the gene ends were 3 bases for V and 2 bases for J; bases not matched to a gene: 1. The CDR3 has 14 residues. The DNA for the CDR3 is TGTGCCAGCAGCGCGGGAGGGACCTACAATGAGCAGTTCTTC. Protein product: CASSAGGTYNEQFF.

The chain recombines TRBV6-5 with TRBJ2-4; D not certain. The CDR3 is made up of 14 amino acids. Germline-derived CDR1 and CDR2 are MNHEY and SVGAGI. Trimming left V 2 bases short and J 1 base short, with 6 bases between. In DNA form, the CDR3 reads TGTGCCAGCAGTTACCTGGGGGCCAAAAACATTCAGTACTTC. Its protein is CASSYLGAKNIQYF.

This clone occurred once. The chain is built from TRBV28 and TRBJ1-4, with D unresolved. Trimming removed 2 bases from V and 5 bases from J, with 12 bases in between. The CDR3 sequence is 15 residues long. The germline V gene has CDR1 MDHEN and CDR2 SYDVKM. In nucleotides, the CDR3 is TGTGCCAGCAGTTTAGATTGGAGCCCGAATGAAAAACTGTTTTTT. This sequence encodes CASSLDWSPNEKLFF.

J is TRBJ1-4 and V is TRBV25-1, with 8 bases matching TRBD1. Losses at the gene ends were 5 bases for V and 8 bases for J; bases not matched to a gene: 10. The germline gives CDR1 MGHDK, CDR2 SYGVNS. This CDR3 is 15 amino acids long. The CDR3 protein is CASSLLQGVKEKLFF. DNA of the CDR3: TGTGCCAGCAGTCTACTACAGGGGGTTAAGGAAAAACTGTTTTTT.

Turning to this clone: Other DNA sequences from this sample encode an identical CDR3 as well. The V gene is TRBV5-4, the J gene TRBJ2-7; unclear D gene. Germline V gene lookup returns CDR1 SGHNT and CDR2 YYREEE (reference sequence). V was shortened by 3 bases and J by 1 base, with 2 bases between the two germline ends. This CDR3 comprises 11 residues. The CDR3 here is CASSSSYEQYF. In nucleotides, the CDR3 is TGTGCCAGCAGCTCTTCCTACGAGCAGTACTTC.

This clone was seen a handful of times. This sequence joins TRBV19 and TRBJ1-3; D ambiguous. Germline-derived CDR1 and CDR2 are LNHDA and SQIVND (reference sequence). Trimming stripped 4 bases from V and 5 bases from J, with 9 bases between. The CDR3 consists of 13 residues. CDR3 sequence: CASSTWERNTIYF. The CDR3 nucleotides read TGTGCCAGTAGTACCTGGGAGAGAAACACCATATATTTT. The complete variable domain, with remaining parts taken from reference TRBV19 and TRBJ1-3, reads DGGITQSPKYLFRKEGQNVTLSCEQNLNHDAMYWYRQDPGQGLRLIYYSQIVNDFQKGDIAEGYSVSREKKESFPLTVTSAQKNPTAFYLCASSTWERNTIYFGEGSWLTVV.

The chain recombines TRBV19 with TRBJ2-7; 7 bases line up with TRBD2. With V trimmed by 9 bases and J by 0 bases, 8 bases remained unmatched. In germline, CDR1 is LNHDA, CDR2 SQIVND (reference sequence). The CDR3 has 14 residues. The CDR3: CASNPGLGSYEQYF. The CDR3 bases are TGTGCCAGCAACCCTGGACTAGGCTCCTACGAGCAGTACTTC.

This chain connects TRBV9 to TRBJ2-1; 7 bases match TRBD2. V was clipped by 1 base and J by 12 bases; unmatched bases: 16. Germline-derived CDR1 and CDR2 are SGDLS and YYNGEE. This CDR3 is 16 amino acids long. CDR3: CASSVSPGGSYLGQFF. The CDR3 DNA reads TGTGCCAGCAGCGTATCCCCTGGCGGGAGTTACTTAGGGCAGTTCTTC. Supplemented by reference TRBV9 and TRBJ2-1, the full variable domain reads DSGVTQTPKHLITATGQRVTLRCSPRSGDLSVYWYQQSLDQGLQFLIQYYNGEERAKGNILERFSAQQFPDLHSELNLSSLELGDSALYFCASSVSPGGSYLGQFFGPGTRLTVL.

This rearrangement joins TRBV28 to TRBJ2-7, with D perhaps matching TRBD1 or TRBD2 (5 bases each). Germline CDR1 MDHEN, CDR2 SYDVKM. V gave up 8 bases and J gave up 6 bases, with 17 bases separating them. The CDR3 extends over 13 amino acids. Here the CDR3 reads CASSQGVIPEQYF. The DNA of the CDR3 is TGTGCCAGCTCCCAGGGAGTTATCCCCGAGCAGTACTTC.

This clone was observed a single time. The V and J genes are TRBV28 and TRBJ2-4; D unresolved. V was trimmed by 10 bases and J by 0 bases, leaving 7 bases between them. The length of the CDR3 is 12 residues. The germline gives CDR1 MDHEN, CDR2 SYDVKM. In nucleotides, the CDR3 is TGTGCCACCTCCCCAGCCAAAAACATTCAGTACTTC. It translates to CATSPAKNIQYF. Based on the CDR3 plus reference TRBV28 and TRBJ2-4, the full variable domain is DVKVTQSSRYLVKRTGEKVFLECVQDMDHENMFWYRQDPGLGLRLIYFSYDVKMKEKGDIPEGYSVSREKKERFSLILESASTNQTSMYLCATSPAKNIQYFGAGTRLSVL.

The V and J genes are TRBV7-2 and TRBJ2-2; TRBD2 aligns across 12 bases. Trimming removed 6 bases from V and 7 bases from J; junction bases left unmatched: 15. The CDR3 covers 18 residues. Germline values: CDR1 SGHTA, CDR2 FQGNSA. CDR3 nucleotide sequence: TGTGCCAGCAGATCCAGGGGGCTAGCGGGAGGGCCTCACGGGGAGCTGTTTTTT. Amino acid sequence: CASRSRGLAGGPHGELFF.